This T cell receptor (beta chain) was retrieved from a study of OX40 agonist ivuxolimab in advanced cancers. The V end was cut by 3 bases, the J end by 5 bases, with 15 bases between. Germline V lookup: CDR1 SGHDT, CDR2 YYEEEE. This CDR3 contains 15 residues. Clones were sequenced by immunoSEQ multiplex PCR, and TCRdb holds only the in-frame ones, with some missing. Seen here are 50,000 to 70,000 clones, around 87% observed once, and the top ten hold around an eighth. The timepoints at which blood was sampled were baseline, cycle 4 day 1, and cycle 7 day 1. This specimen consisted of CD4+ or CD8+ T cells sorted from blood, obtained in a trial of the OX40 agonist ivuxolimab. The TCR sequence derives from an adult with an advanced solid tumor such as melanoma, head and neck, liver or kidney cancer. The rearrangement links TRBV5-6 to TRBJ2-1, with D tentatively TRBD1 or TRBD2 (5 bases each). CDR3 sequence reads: CASSSDLRGHNEQFF. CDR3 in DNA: TGTGCCAGCAGCTCTGACCTACGGGGACACAATGAGCAGTTCTTC.